Listed here is a single T cell receptor (beta chain). Other DNA variants within this sample encode the same CDR3. The method was immunoSEQ multiplex PCR; TCRdb's version includes in-frame clones alone and lacks a portion of them. In the table there are over 75,000 clones, roughly 90% of which are singletons. This CDR3 spans 13 amino acids. Per the germline V gene, CDR1 is SGHTA and CDR2 is FQGNSA. V lost 2 bases and J 2 bases, leaving 6 bases between the germline ends. This entry comes from a study of blood T cell repertoires in COVID-19. Study as a whole: Sources were T cells, B-cell-depleted T cells, or PBMCs; the material itself was cDNA or gDNA.

The clonotype originates from a man aged 60 to 69 with acute or convalescent COVID-19. Sequences were obtained from peripheral blood. The rearrangement links TRBV7-2 to TRBJ2-5; TRBD2 is a possible D gene (5 bases). CDR3 DNA: TGTGCCAGCAGCTTAAGCGGTCAAGAGACCCAGTACTTC. The encoded protein is CASSLSGQETQYF. Supplemented by reference TRBV7-2 and TRBJ2-5, the full variable domain reads GAGVSQSPSNKVTEKGKDVELRCDPISGHTALYWYRQSLGQGLEFLIYFQGNSAPDKSGLPSDRFSAERTGGSVSTLTIQRTQQEDSAVYLCASSLSGQETQYFGPGTRLLVL.